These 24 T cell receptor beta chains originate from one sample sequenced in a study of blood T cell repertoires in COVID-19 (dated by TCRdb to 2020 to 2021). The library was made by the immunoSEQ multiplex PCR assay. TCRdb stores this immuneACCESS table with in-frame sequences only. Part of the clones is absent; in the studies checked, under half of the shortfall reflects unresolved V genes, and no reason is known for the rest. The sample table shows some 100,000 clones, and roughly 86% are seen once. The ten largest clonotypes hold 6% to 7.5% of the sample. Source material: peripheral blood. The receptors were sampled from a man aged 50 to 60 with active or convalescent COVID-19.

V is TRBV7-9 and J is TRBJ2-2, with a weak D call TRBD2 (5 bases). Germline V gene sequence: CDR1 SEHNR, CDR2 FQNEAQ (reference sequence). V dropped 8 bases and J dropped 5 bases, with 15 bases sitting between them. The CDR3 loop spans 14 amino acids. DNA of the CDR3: TGTGCCAGCGGGGAAAAGAGGGTTACCGGGGAGCTGTTTTTT. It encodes CASGEKRVTGELFF.

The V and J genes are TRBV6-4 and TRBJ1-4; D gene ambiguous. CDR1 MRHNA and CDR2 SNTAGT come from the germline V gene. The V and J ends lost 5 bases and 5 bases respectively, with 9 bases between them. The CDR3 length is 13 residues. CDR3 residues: CASSIRENEKLFF. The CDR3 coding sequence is TGTGCCAGCAGTATTAGGGAGAATGAAAAACTGTTTTTT.

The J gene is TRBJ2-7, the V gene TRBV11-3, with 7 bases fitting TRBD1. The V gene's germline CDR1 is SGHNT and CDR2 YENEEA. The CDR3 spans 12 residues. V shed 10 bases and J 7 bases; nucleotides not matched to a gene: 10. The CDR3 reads CATQKGAREQYV. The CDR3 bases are TGTGCCACTCAGAAGGGGGCTCGGGAGCAGTACGTC.

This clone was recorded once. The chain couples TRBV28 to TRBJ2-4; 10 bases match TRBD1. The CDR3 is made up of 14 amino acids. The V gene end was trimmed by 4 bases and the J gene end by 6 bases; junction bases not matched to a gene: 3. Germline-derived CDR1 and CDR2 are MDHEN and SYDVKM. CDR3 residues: CASSSTGGGNIQYF. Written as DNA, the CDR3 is TGTGCCAGCAGTTCGACAGGGGGCGGAAACATTCAGTACTTC.

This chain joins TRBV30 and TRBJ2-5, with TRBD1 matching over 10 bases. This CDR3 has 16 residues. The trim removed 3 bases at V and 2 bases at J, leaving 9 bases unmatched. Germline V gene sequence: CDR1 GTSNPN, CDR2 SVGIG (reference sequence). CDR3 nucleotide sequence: TGTGCCTGGAGCAGCACGGGACAGGGGAGGCAAGAGACCCAGTACTTC. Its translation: CAWSSTGQGRQETQYF.

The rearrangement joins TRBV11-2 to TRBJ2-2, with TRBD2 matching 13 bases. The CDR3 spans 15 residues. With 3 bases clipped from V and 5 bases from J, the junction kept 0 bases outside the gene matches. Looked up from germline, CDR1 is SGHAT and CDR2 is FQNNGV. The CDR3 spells CASSLGLAGTGELFF. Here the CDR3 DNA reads TGTGCCAGCAGCTTGGGACTAGCGGGGACCGGGGAGCTGTTTTTT.

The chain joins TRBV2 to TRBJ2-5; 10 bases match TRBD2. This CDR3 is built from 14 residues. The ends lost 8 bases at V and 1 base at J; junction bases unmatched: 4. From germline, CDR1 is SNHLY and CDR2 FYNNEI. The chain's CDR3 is CASRAGGSQETQYF. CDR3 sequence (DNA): TGTGCCAGCCGAGCGGGGGGGTCCCAAGAGACCCAGTACTTC.

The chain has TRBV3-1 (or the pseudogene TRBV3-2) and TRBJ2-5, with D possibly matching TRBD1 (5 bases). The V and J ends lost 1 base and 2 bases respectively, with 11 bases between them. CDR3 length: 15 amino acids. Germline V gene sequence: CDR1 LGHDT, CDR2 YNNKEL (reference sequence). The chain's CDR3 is CASSQGLGAQETQYF. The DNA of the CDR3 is TGTGCCAGCAGCCAAGGTCTAGGGGCGCAAGAGACCCAGTACTTC.

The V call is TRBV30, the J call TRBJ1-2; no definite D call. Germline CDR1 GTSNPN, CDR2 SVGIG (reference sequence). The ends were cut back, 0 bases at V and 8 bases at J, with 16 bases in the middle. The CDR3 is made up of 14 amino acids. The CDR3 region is CAWSVPGRAGGYTF. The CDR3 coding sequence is TGTGCCTGGAGTGTACCGGGCCGAGCGGGGGGCTACACCTTC. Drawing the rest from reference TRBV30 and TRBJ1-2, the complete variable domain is SQTIHQWPATLVQPVGSPLSLECTVEGTSNPNLYWYRQAAGRGLQLLFYSVGIGQISSEVPQNLSASRPQDRQFILSSKKLLLSDSGFYLCAWSVPGRAGGYTFGSGTRLTVV.

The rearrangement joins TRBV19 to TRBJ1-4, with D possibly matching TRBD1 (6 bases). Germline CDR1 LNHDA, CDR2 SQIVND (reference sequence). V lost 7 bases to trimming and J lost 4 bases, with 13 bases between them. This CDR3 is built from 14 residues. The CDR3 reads CASKKNRDNEKLFF. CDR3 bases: TGTGCCAGTAAGAAAAACAGGGATAATGAAAAACTGTTTTTT.

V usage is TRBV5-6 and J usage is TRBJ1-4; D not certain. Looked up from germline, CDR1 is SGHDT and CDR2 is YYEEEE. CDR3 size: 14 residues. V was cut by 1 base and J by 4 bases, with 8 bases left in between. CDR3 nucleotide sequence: TGTGCCAGCAGCTTGTCGCAGGTTAATGAAAAACTGTTTTTT. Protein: CASSLSQVNEKLFF. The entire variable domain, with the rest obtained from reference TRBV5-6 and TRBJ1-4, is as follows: DAGVTQSPTHLIKTRGQQVTLRCSPKSGHDTVSWYQQALGQGPQFIFQYYEEEERQRGNFPDRFSGHQFPNYSSELNVNALLLGDSALYLCASSLSQVNEKLFFGSGTQLSVL.

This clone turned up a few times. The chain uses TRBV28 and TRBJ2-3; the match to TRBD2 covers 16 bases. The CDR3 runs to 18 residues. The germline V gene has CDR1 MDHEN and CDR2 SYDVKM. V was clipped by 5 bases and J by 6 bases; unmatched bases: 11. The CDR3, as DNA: TGTGCCAGCAGTAAATCCGGGACTAGCGGGGGGGCCAGGGATACGCAGTATTTT. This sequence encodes CASSKSGTSGGARDTQYF. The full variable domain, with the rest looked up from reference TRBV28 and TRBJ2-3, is DVKVTQSSRYLVKRTGEKVFLECVQDMDHENMFWYRQDPGLGLRLIYFSYDVKMKEKGDIPEGYSVSREKKERFSLILESASTNQTSMYLCASSKSGTSGGARDTQYFGPGTRLTVL.

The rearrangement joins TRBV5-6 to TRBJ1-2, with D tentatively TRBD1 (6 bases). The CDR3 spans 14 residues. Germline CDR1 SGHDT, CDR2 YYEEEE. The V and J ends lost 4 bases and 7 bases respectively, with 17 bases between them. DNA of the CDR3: TGTGCCAGCAGCCCAGACAGGTTCACGGCTGGCTACACCTTC. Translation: CASSPDRFTAGYTF.

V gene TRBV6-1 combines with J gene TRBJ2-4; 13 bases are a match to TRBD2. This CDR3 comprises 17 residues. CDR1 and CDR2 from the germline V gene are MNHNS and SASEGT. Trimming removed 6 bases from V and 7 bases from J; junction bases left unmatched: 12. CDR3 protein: CASSENLLAGGLNIQYF. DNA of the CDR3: TGTGCCAGCAGCGAAAACCTACTAGCGGGGGGGCTGAACATTCAGTACTTC.

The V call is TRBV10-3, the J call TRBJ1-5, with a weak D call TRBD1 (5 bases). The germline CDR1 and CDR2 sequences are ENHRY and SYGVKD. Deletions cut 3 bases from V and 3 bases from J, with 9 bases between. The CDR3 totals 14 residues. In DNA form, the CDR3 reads TGTGCCATCAGTGAAGCGGGGGACAATCAGCCCCAGCATTTT. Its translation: CAISEAGDNQPQHF.

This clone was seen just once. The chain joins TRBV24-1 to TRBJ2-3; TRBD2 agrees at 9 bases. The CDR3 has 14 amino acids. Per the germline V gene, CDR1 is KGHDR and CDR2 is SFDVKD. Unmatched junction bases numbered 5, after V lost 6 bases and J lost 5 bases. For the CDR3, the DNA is TGTGCCACCAGTCGGAGCGGGGGGCTAGATACGCAGTATTTT. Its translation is CATSRSGGLDTQYF.

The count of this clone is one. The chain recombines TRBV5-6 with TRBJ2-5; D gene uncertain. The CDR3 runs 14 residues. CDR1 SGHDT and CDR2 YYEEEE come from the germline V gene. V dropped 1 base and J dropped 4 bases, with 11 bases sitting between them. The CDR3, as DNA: TGTGCCAGCAGCTTGCGGCTAGTCGGAGAGACCCAGTACTTC. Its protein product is CASSLRLVGETQYF.

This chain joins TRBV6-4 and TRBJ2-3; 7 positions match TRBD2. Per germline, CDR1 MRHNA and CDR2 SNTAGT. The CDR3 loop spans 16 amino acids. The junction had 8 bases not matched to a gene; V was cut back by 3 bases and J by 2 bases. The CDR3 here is CASSEGGGTVTDTQYF. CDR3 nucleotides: TGTGCCAGCAGTGAGGGCGGGGGTACCGTCACAGATACGCAGTATTTT.

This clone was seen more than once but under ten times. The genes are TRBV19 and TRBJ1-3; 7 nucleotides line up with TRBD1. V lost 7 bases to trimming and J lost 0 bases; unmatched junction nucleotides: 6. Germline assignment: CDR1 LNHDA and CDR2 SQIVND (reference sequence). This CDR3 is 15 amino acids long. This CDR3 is CASIIPGGSGNTIYF. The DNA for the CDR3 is TGTGCCAGTATAATCCCAGGGGGCTCTGGAAACACCATATATTTT.

In nucleotides, the CDR3 is TGTGCCAGCTCACCAGGCACACAGGGGAAAAACATTCAGTACTTC. Its protein product is CASSPGTQGKNIQYF. The rearrangement uses TRBV18 and TRBJ2-4; TRBD1 aligns across 7 bases. The CDR3 runs to 15 residues. The V gene end was trimmed by 2 bases and the J gene end by 4 bases; junction bases not matched to a gene: 5. Germline V CDR1 and CDR2: KGHSH, LQKENI.

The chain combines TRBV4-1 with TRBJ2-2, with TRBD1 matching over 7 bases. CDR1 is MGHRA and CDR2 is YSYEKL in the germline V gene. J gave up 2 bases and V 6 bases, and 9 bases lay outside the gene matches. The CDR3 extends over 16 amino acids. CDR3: CASSGTEKANTGELFF. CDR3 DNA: TGCGCCAGCAGTGGGACAGAAAAAGCCAACACCGGGGAGCTGTTTTTT.

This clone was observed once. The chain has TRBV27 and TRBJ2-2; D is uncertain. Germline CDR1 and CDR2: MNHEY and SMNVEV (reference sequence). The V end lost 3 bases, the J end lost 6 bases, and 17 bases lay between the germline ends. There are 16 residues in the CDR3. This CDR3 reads CASSFRSTGVAGELFF. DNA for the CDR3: TGTGCCAGCAGTTTTAGGTCAACCGGAGTGGCCGGGGAGCTGTTTTTT.

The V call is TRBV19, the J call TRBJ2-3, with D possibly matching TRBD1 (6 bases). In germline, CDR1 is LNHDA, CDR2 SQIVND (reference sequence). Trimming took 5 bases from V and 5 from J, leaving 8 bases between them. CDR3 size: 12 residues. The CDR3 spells CASSWGQDTQYF. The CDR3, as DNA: TGTGCCAGTAGTTGGGGGCAAGATACGCAGTATTTT.

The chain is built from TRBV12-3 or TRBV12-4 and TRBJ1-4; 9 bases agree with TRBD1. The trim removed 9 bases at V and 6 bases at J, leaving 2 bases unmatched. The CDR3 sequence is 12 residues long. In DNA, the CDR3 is TGTGCCAGTCGGACAGGGGATGAAAAACTGTTTTTT. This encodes CASRTGDEKLFF.